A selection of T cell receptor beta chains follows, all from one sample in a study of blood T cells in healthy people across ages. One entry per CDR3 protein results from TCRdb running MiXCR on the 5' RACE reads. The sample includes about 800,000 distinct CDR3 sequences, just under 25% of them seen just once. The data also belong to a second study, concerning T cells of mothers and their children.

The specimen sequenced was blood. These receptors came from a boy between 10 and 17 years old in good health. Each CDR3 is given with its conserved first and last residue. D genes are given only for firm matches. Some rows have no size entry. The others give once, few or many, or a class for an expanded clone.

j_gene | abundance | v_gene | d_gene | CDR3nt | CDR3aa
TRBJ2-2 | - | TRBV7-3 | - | TGTGCCAGCAGCCCAGGATTTGACACCGGGGAGCTGTTTTTT | CASSPGFDTGELFF
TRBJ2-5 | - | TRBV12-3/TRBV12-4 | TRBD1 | TGTGCCAGCAGTTCCTCAGGAGGGACAGGCGTTCAAGAGACCCAGTACTTC | CASSSSGGTGVQETQYF
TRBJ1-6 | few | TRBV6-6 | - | TGTGCCAGCAGTTACTCTCAGGGCAATTCACCCCTCCACTTT | CASSYSQGNSPLHF
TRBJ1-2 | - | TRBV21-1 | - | TGTGCCAGCAGCAATCCTTGGGGAGAGGGCTATGGCTACACCTTC | CASSNPWGEGYGYTF
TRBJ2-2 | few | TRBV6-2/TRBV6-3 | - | TGTGCCAGCACTTTAATAGGCGGGGAGCTGTTTTTT | CASTLIGGELFF
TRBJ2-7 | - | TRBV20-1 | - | TGCAGTGCTAGAGATCCAGTTGCTAGCTCCTACGAGCAGTACTTC | CSARDPVASSYEQYF
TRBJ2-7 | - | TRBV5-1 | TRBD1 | TGCGCCAGCAGCGGGGGCCCGGGACAGGACTACGAGCAGTACTTC | CASSGGPGQDYEQYF
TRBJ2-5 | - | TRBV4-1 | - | TGCGCCAGCAGCCAGCGTCGCGGGTTCCAAGAGACCCAGTACTTC | CASSQRRGFQETQYF
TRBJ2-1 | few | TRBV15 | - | TGTGCCACCAGCAGAGATTCCCCTGAGCAGTTCTTC | CATSRDSPEQFF
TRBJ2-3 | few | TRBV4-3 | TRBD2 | TGCGCCAGCAGCCAAGACTTTGCTAGCGGGACCACAGATACGCAGTATTTT | CASSQDFASGTTDTQYF
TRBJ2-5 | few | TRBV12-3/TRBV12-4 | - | TGTACCAGCAGTTTAGCTGTGCGGGGCCAAGAGACCCAGTACTTC | CTSSLAVRGQETQYF
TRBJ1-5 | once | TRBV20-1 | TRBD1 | TGCAGTGCTAGAGAGCACAGGGGAGGCAATCAGCCCCAGCATTTT | CSAREHRGGNQPQHF
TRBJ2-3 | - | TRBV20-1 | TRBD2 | TGCAGTGCTAGAGTGGGCGGGAGCGGCACAGATACGCAGTATTTT | CSARVGGSGTDTQYF
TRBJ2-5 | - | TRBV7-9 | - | TGTGCCAGCAGCCGGTCCCTGGGGAGAGAGACCCAGTACTTC | CASSRSLGRETQYF
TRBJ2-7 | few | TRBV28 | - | TGTGCCAGCAGGAACCAACTCTACGAGCAGTACTTC | CASRNQLYEQYF
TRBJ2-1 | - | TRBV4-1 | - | TGCGCCAGCAGCCCCCCATTGGACAACAATGGGCAGTTCTTC | CASSPPLDNNGQFF
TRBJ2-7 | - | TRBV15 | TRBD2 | TGTGCCACCAGCAGAGATCGGGGCGGGAGGACTACCTACGAGCAGTACTTC | CATSRDRGGRTTYEQYF
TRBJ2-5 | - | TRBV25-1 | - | TGTGCCAGCAGTGAGCCCGCAGGGTATGGAGAGACCCAGTACTTC | CASSEPAGYGETQYF
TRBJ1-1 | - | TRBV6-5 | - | TGTGCCAGCAGTTACTCAGGCCTGATTTCTTTTGAAGCTTTCTTT | CASSYSGLISFEAFF
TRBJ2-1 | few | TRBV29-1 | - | TGCAGCGTTTTGGTTTACGGTTACAATGAGCAGTTCTTC | CSVLVYGYNEQFF
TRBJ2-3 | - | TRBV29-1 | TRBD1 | TGCAGCGTTGAAGACTACAGGGGCGCAGATACGCAGTATTTT | CSVEDYRGADTQYF
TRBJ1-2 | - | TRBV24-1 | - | TGTGCCACCAGTGATCGCTCAGGGTATGGCTACACCTTC | CATSDRSGYGYTF
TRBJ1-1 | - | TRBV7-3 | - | TGTGCCAGCAGTCGCATCGGCACCACTGAAGCTTTCTTT | CASSRIGTTEAFF
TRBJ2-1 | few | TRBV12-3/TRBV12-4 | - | TGTGCCAGCAGCCTAAAGAGCGATGAGCAGTTCTTC | CASSLKSDEQFF
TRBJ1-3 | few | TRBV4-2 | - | TGTGCCAGCAGCCAAGATCGGGGGCCTGGAAACACCATATATTTT | CASSQDRGPGNTIYF
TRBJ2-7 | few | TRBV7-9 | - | TGTGCCAGCAGCTTAGCCCGCCAGGGGTACGAGCAGTACTTC | CASSLARQGYEQYF
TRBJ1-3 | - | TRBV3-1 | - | TGTGCCAGCAGCCCGGGGACGGATGGAAACACCATATATTTT | CASSPGTDGNTIYF
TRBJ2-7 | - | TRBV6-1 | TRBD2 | TGTGCCAGCAGCCTAGCGGACTCTTCCCACGAGCAGTACTTC | CASSLADSSHEQYF
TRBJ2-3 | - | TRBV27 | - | TGTGCCAGCAGTCTAATGATGGCGGGATCCTACACAGATACGCAGTATTTT | CASSLMMAGSYTDTQYF
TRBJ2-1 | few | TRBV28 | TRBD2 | TGTGCCAGCAGTCACGGACTCGCGGGAGGGCCTGATGAGCAGTTCTTC | CASSHGLAGGPDEQFF
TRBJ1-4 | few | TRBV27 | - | TGTGCCAGCAGTCGGGTGGGGTCCACTAATGAAAAACTGTTTTTT | CASSRVGSTNEKLFF
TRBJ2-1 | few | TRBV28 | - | TGTGCCAGCAGCGGGAGTCCCCTTTACAATGAGCAGTTCTTC | CASSGSPLYNEQFF
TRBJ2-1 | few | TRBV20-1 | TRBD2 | TGCAGTGCTGCCCGGACTAGCGGGGTGGGTAATGAGCAGTTCTTC | CSAARTSGVGNEQFF
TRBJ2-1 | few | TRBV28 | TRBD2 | TGTGCCAGCAGTTTATTCGGACTAGCGGGGGGGAAGGCCAATGAGCAGTTCTTC | CASSLFGLAGGKANEQFF
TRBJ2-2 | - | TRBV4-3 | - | TGCGCCAGCAGCCCACAGTACAGAACGAACACCGGGGAGCTGTTTTTT | CASSPQYRTNTGELFF
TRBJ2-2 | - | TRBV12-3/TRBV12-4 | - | TGTGCCAGCTCGGGTTACTCCGCCGGGGAGCTGTTTTTT | CASSGYSAGELFF
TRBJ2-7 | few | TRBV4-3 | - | TGCGCCAGCAGCCAAGATCATGGATCCAACTACGAGCAGTACTTC | CASSQDHGSNYEQYF
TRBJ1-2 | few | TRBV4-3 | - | TGCGCCAGCAGCCAAGGTTCCGGGATCGGGGATGGCTACACCTTC | CASSQGSGIGDGYTF
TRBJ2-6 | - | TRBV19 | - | TGTGCCAGTAGTATGCAGGATGTGGGGCGCTCTGGGGCCAACGTCCTGACTTTC | CASSMQDVGRSGANVLTF
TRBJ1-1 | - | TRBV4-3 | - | TGCGCCAGCAGCCAACGAGCAGGGTTGGGTGTCACTGAAGCTTTCTTT | CASSQRAGLGVTEAFF
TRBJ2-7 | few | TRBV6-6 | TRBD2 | TGTGCCAGCAGTACAATACTAGCGGGGGGCCACGAGCAGTACTTC | CASSTILAGGHEQYF
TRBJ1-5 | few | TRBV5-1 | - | TGCGCCAGCAGCTTGGACGGGGTGGGCAATCAGCCCCAGCATTTT | CASSLDGVGNQPQHF
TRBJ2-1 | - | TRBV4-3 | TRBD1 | TGCGCCAGCAGCCAGGCCAGACAGGGAGCCTTAACCAATGGGCAGTTCTTC | CASSQARQGALTNGQFF
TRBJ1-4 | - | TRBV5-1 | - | TGCGCCAGCAGCCCGAGCGACAGGCCCGCCCAAAGACGGCTGTTTTTT | CASSPSDRPAQRRLFF
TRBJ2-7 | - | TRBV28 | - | TGTGCCAGCAGCCCGGACAGATCAGGGCAGTACTTC | CASSPDRSGQYF
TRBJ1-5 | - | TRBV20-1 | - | TGCAGTGCTAGAAAGGGGCAGGCCTATAGCAATCAGCCCCAGCATTTT | CSARKGQAYSNQPQHF
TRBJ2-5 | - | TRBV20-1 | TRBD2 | TGCAGTGCCCCAGCGGGAGGCTCCCAAGAGACCCAGTACTTC | CSAPAGGSQETQYF
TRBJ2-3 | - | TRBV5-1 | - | TGCGCCAGCAGCCCTAGGGCAGGGACAGATACGCAGTATTTT | CASSPRAGTDTQYF
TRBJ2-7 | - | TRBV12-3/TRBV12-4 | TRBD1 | TGTGCCAGCAGAAGGGTCGGACAGGGGACCTACGAGCAGTACTTC | CASRRVGQGTYEQYF
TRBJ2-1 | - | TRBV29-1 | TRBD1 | TGCAGCGTTGTTACAGGGGGCGATGAGCAGTTCTTC | CSVVTGGDEQFF
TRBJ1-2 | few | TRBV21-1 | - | TGTGCCAGCAGCAAAGTTCGGGACCGAGTCTCCTATGGCTACACCTTC | CASSKVRDRVSYGYTF
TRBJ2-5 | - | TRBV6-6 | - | TGTGCCAGCGGACACCGCAATCAAGAGACCCAGTACTTC | CASGHRNQETQYF